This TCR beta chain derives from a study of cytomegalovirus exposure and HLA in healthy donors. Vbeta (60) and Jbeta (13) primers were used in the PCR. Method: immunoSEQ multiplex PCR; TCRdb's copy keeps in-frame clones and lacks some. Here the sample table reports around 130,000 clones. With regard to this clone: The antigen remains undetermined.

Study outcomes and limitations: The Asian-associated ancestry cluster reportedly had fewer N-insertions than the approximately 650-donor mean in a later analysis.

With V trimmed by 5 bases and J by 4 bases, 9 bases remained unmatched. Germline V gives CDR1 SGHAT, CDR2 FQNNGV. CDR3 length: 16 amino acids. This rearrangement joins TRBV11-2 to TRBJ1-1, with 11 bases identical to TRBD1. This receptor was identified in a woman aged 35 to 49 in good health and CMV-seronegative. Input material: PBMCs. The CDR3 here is CASSDPGQGVGTEAFF. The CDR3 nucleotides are TGTGCCAGCAGCGACCCGGGACAGGGGGTAGGCACTGAAGCTTTCTTT. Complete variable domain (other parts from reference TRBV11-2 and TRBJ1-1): EAGVAQSPRYKIIEKRQSVAFWCNPISGHATLYWYQQILGQGPKLLIQFQNNGVVDDSQLPKDRFSAERLKGVDSTLKIQPAKLEDSAVYLCASSDPGQGVGTEAFFGQGTRLTVV.